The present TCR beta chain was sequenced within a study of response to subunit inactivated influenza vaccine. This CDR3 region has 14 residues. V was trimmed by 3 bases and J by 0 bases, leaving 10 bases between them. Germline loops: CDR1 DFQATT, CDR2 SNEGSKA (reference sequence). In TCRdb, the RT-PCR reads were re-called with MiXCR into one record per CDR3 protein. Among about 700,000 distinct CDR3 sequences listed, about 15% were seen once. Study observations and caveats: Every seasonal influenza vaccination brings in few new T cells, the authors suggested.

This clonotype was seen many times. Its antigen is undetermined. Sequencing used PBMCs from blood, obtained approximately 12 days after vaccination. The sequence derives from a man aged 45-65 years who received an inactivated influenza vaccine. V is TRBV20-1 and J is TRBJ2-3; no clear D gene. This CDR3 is CSASTGSSTDTQYF. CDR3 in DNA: TGCAGTGCTAGCACTGGGTCCAGCACAGATACGCAGTATTTT.